These T cell receptor beta chains were read from a single sample in a study of T cells in tuberculosis. Clones were sequenced by immunoSEQ multiplex PCR, and TCRdb holds only the in-frame ones, with some missing. The profile covers some 34,000 clones, with roughly 92% appearing a single time and about 7.8% taken by the ten largest. The sequencing sample was made of PBMCs. The receptors stem from a donor aged 10-29 years with latent tuberculosis or without tuberculosis infection. Some clones in this sample may be carry-over from other donors' samples. Each CDR3 is given with its conserved first and last residue. A D gene is named only where the DNA matches it firmly. Rows give clone size only sometimes, using once, few, many, or a class for an expanded clone.

clone_size	d_call	v_call	j_call	cdr3_nt	cdr3_aa
few	.	TRBV10-1	TRBJ1-1	TGCGCCAGCAGTGAGGGGTCGGGGACTGAAGCTTTCTTT	CASSEGSGTEAFF
.	.	TRBV5-5	TRBJ1-6	TGTGCCAGCAGCCCCCCGCTGGAGAATTCACCCCTCCACTTT	CASSPPLENSPLHF
.	.	TRBV30	TRBJ1-2	TGTGCCTGGAGTGCTGGCCCCACGAACTATGGCTACACCTTC	CAWSAGPTNYGYTF
.	.	TRBV28	TRBJ2-7	TGTGCCAGCAGTTTAGACAATTCCCCCTACGAGCAGTACTTC	CASSLDNSPYEQYF
.	.	TRBV28	TRBJ1-5	TGTGCCAGCAGTCCGATGGGAGCGGTTCAGCCCCAGCATTTT	CASSPMGAVQPQHF
.	TRBD1	TRBV28	TRBJ2-3	TGTGCCAGCAGTTTTGGGGACAGCACCACAGATACGCAGTATTTT	CASSFGDSTTDTQYF
.	.	TRBV6-5	TRBJ1-5	TGTGCCAGCACCAAAGGACTATCGGAGCCCCAGCATTTT	CASTKGLSEPQHF
.	.	TRBV30	TRBJ1-2	TGTGCCTGGAGAGGGGCAGGAAGAAGCTATGGCTACACCTTC	CAWRGAGRSYGYTF
.	.	TRBV11-2	TRBJ2-7	TGTGCCAGCAGCCCCGACATTCCCGAGCAGTACTTC	CASSPDIPEQYF
.	.	TRBV5-1	TRBJ2-7	TGCGCCAGCAGAACAGGTATCACCTACGAGCAGTACTTC	CASRTGITYEQYF
.	.	TRBV5-6	TRBJ1-4	TGTGCCAGCAGCCCGCTTGGGGGGGCTAATGAAAAACTGTTTTTT	CASSPLGGANEKLFF